The 22 T cell receptor beta chains reported below all come from one sample, sequenced in a study of CD8 T cells in ankylosing spondylitis. TCRdb itself ran the 5' RACE reads through MiXCR, one entry per CDR3 protein. The data hold approximately 260,000 distinct CDR3 sequences, with about 9.1% observed a single time. The sequenced material came from blood, either unsorted or a sorted T cell fraction (not recorded which). These receptors were taken from a male donor with ankylosing spondylitis or in good health (not recorded which).

At least ten counts were recorded for this clonotype. This chain connects TRBV28 to TRBJ2-1, with 7 bases fitting TRBD2. Germline trimming cut 4 bases from V and 0 bases from J; bases unmatched to any gene: 0. Germline CDR1 reads MDHEN; CDR2 reads SYDVKM. The CDR3 length is 14 residues. CDR3 DNA: TGTGCCAGCAGTTCTAGCGGCTCCTACAATGAGCAGTTCTTC. Translating it yields CASSSSGSYNEQFF.

At least ten counts were recorded for this clonotype. The chain links TRBV4-3 to TRBJ2-1; weak D call: TRBD1 (6 bases). Deletions cut 0 bases from V and 6 bases from J, with 9 bases between. The CDR3 is 14 amino acids. Germline loops: CDR1 LGHNA, CDR2 YSLEER. The CDR3 loop reads CASSQDRGSNEQFF. The CDR3 DNA sequence: TGCGCCAGCAGCCAAGACAGGGGCTCCAATGAGCAGTTCTTC.

There are a few counts of this clonotype. V is TRBV15 and J is TRBJ1-1, with D unresolved. There are 15 residues in the CDR3. Trimming removed 0 bases at V and 6 bases at J, with 14 bases between. Per germline, CDR1 LNHNV and CDR2 YYDKDF (reference sequence). The CDR3 DNA is TGTGCCACCAGCAGAGATCGGGCTAGGCGGGCTGAAGCTTTCTTT. Translated, it gives CATSRDRARRAEAFF.

This clonotype has at least ten counts. J is TRBJ1-4 and V is TRBV12-3 or TRBV12-4, with D possibly TRBD1 on 6 matching bases. Trimming stripped 5 bases from V and 3 bases from J, with 13 bases between. CDR3 length: 15 residues. CDR3 region: CASSPQGLANEKLFF. In DNA form, the CDR3 reads TGTGCCAGCAGTCCCCAGGGGTTAGCTAATGAAAAACTGTTTTTT.

This clonotype was seen ten or more times. The chain uses TRBV6-2 or TRBV6-3 and TRBJ1-2; the D gene is possibly TRBD1 (6 bases). The CDR3 has 13 residues. Trimming took 2 bases from V and 9 from J, leaving 13 bases between them. The germline V gene has CDR1 MNHEY and CDR2 SVGEGT. CDR3 in DNA: TGTGCCAGCAGTTACGGGGGGCAGAAACGCTACACCTTC. Residues: CASSYGGQKRYTF.

This clonotype was seen many times. The chain couples TRBV7-6 to TRBJ2-7; D is uncertain. The CDR3 is 13 residues long. CDR1 is SGHVS, CDR2 FNYEAQ, per germline. The ends were cut back, 4 bases at V and 4 bases at J, with 11 bases in the middle. The CDR3 DNA reads as TGTGCCAGCAGCTCAAGACTTGGGTACGAGCAGTACTTC. Its translation is CASSSRLGYEQYF.

This clonotype was recorded many times. This chain joins TRBV4-3 and TRBJ1-1; TRBD1 might be the D (5 bases). V was clipped by 0 bases and J by 1 base, with 12 bases between them. This CDR3 is built from 16 residues. Germline-derived CDR1 and CDR2 are LGHNA and YSLEER. The CDR3, as DNA: TGCGCCAGCAGCCAAGATCGACAGTCCACGAACACTGAAGCTTTCTTT. Translation gives CASSQDRQSTNTEAFF.

There are many counts of this clonotype. The chain is built from TRBV5-5 and TRBJ1-5; 9 nucleotides line up with TRBD1. In germline, CDR1 is SGHKS, CDR2 YYEKEE (reference sequence). CDR3 length: 16 amino acids. The ends lost 3 bases at V and 0 bases at J; junction bases unmatched: 4. CDR3 DNA: TGTGCCAGCAGCTCGGGACAGGGCCGTAGCAATCAGCCCCAGCATTTT. This encodes CASSSGQGRSNQPQHF.

The gene calls are TRBV20-1 and TRBJ2-3, with D possibly being TRBD1 (5 bases). Germline V CDR1 and CDR2: DFQATT, SNEGSKA (reference sequence). V gave up 5 bases and J gave up 7 bases, with 16 bases separating them. This CDR3 has 13 residues. The DNA of the CDR3 is TGCAGTGCTCCTTCCGGACATGCGAATACGCAGTATTTT. As protein: CSAPSGHANTQYF.

In this sample, this clonotype turned up many times. V gene TRBV3-1 combines with J gene TRBJ2-2; D might be TRBD1 or TRBD2, each matching 5 bases. Germline V gene lookup returns CDR1 LGHDT and CDR2 YNNKEL (reference sequence). The CDR3 totals 16 residues. Trimming left V 4 bases short and J 1 base short, with 13 bases between. As DNA, the CDR3 is TGTGCCAGCAGCCGGCGAGAGGGGCTGAACACCGGGGAGCTGTTTTTT. Translation gives CASSRREGLNTGELFF. The whole variable domain, remainder taken from reference TRBV3-1 and TRBJ2-2, is DTAVSQTPKYLVTQMGNDKSIKCEQNLGHDTMYWYKQDSKKFLKIMFSYNNKELIINETVPNRFSPKSPDKAHLNLHINSLELGDSAVYFCASSRREGLNTGELFFGEGSRLTVL.

In its sample, this clonotype was seen many times. The chain recombines TRBV7-9 with TRBJ1-1; D unclear. CDR1 is SEHNR and CDR2 is FQNEAQ in the germline V gene (reference sequence). There are 12 residues in the CDR3. V lost 2 bases and J 11 bases, leaving 12 bases between the germline ends. The CDR3 DNA reads as TGTGCCAGCAGCTTACCGGGATCCGAGGCTTTCTTT. This gives the protein CASSLPGSEAFF.

This clonotype appeared many times. The chain links TRBV6-2 or TRBV6-3 to TRBJ2-7; 7 bases are a match to TRBD1. Trimming took 4 bases from V and 3 from J; bases not matched to a gene: 3. Germline V gene data show CDR1 as MNHEY and CDR2 as SVGEGT. The CDR3 consists of 13 residues. CDR3 sequence reads: CASSWYRGYEQYF. CDR3 DNA: TGTGCCAGCAGTTGGTACAGGGGCTACGAGCAGTACTTC.

The V and J genes are TRBV19 and TRBJ1-5; D is uncertain. Between the trimmed V and J ends, which lost 3 bases and 4 bases, there was a span of 7 bases. The CDR3 extends over 13 amino acids. Germline lookup yields CDR1 LNHDA and CDR2 SQIVND (reference sequence). CDR3 sequence (DNA): TGTGCCAGTAGTATTCGGTTTAATCAGCCCCAGCATTTT. It yields the protein CASSIRFNQPQHF. Full variable domain (remainder filled in from reference TRBV19 and TRBJ1-5): DGGITQSPKYLFRKEGQNVTLSCEQNLNHDAMYWYRQDPGQGLRLIYYSQIVNDFQKGDIAEGYSVSREKKESFPLTVTSAQKNPTAFYLCASSIRFNQPQHFGDGTRLSIL.

This clonotype was seen at least ten times. The chain employs TRBV20-1 and TRBJ2-1, with TRBD1 matching over 7 bases. The CDR3 spans 13 residues. Germline values: CDR1 DFQATT, CDR2 SNEGSKA (reference sequence). The junction had 6 bases not matched to a gene; V was cut back by 3 bases and J by 7 bases. The CDR3, as DNA: TGCAGTGCTAGTACAGGGGCTAGGAATGAGCAGTTCTTC. It yields the protein CSASTGARNEQFF.

The sample holds many counts of this clonotype. The gene calls are TRBV6-1 and TRBJ1-1; D is undetermined. V was trimmed by 6 bases and J by 5 bases, leaving 13 bases between them. The CDR3 extends over 13 amino acids. Germline loops: CDR1 MNHNS, CDR2 SASEGT. The CDR3 nucleotides are TGTGCCAGCAGCCAGACGCGGAGGACTGAAGCTTTCTTT. The encoded protein is CASSQTRRTEAFF.

V gene TRBV9 combines with J gene TRBJ1-5; no clear D. V dropped 0 bases and J dropped 1 base, with 8 bases sitting between them. Germline V CDR1 and CDR2: SGDLS, YYNGEE. This CDR3 contains 15 residues. CDR3 amino acids: CASSVDGQSNQPQHF. In DNA, the CDR3 is TGTGCCAGCAGCGTAGATGGGCAGAGCAATCAGCCCCAGCATTTT.

This clonotype came up many times. The gene calls are TRBV7-2 and TRBJ2-7; maybe TRBD1 (5 bases). The CDR3 length is 14 residues. The V and J ends lost 5 bases and 3 bases respectively, with 14 bases between them. Germline values: CDR1 SGHTA, CDR2 FQGNSA. CDR3 in amino acids: CASSVTVGFYEQYF. CDR3 DNA: TGTGCCAGCAGCGTGACAGTAGGATTCTACGAGCAGTACTTC. The whole variable domain, remainder taken from reference TRBV7-2 and TRBJ2-7, is GAGVSQSPSNKVTEKGKDVELRCDPISGHTALYWYRQSLGQGLEFLIYFQGNSAPDKSGLPSDRFSAERTGGSVSTLTIQRTQQEDSAVYLCASSVTVGFYEQYFGPGTRLTVT.

A word on this clonotype: Possible read error: a much larger clone is one base away. The chain has TRBV27 and TRBJ1-5; D perhaps matches TRBD1 (6 bases). CDR3 length equals 14 residues. Per germline, CDR1 MNHEY and CDR2 SMNVEV (reference sequence). The CDR3: CASSLRGINHPQHF. The CDR3 region has the DNA TGTGCCAGCAGTTTAAGGGGGATCAATCACCCCCAGCATTTT.

This clonotype showed up just a few times. The gene calls are TRBV18 and TRBJ2-1, with 7 bases fitting TRBD1. Trimming took 3 bases from V and 5 from J; bases not matched to a gene: 4. The CDR3 length is 14 residues. CDR1 is KGHSH, CDR2 LQKENI, per germline. CDR3 sequence reads: CASSPGTDHNEQFF. For the CDR3, the DNA is TGTGCCAGCTCACCCGGGACAGACCACAATGAGCAGTTCTTC.

This clonotype came up a few times. V and J are TRBV7-3 and TRBJ2-4, with D hard to call. Trimming left V 8 bases short and J 2 bases short, with 10 bases between. Germline V gene data show CDR1 as SGHTA and CDR2 as FQGTGA. CDR3 length equals 13 residues. CDR3 in amino acids: CASGAGSKNIQYF. The CDR3 DNA reads as TGTGCCAGCGGTGCCGGTTCCAAAAACATTCAGTACTTC.

V gene TRBV11-1 combines with J gene TRBJ2-7; D is perhaps TRBD1 (6 bases). This CDR3 has 14 amino acids. V was cut by 7 bases and J by 2 bases, with 15 bases left in between. Germline assignment: CDR1 SGHAT and CDR2 FQDESV (reference sequence). This CDR3 reads CASTPGTLPYEQYF. The CDR3 bases are TGTGCCAGCACCCCCGGGACACTTCCCTACGAGCAGTACTTC.

This clonotype was seen ten or more times. CDR3 loop: CASNEAGYGYTF. The DNA of the CDR3 is TGTGCCAGCAATGAGGCGGGCTATGGCTACACCTTC. The J gene is TRBJ1-2, the V gene TRBV6-6; D uncertain. The CDR3 spans 12 residues. Trimming left V 7 bases short and J 4 bases short, with 10 bases between. Germline V CDR1 and CDR2: MNHNY, SVGAGI (reference sequence).